These 16 T cell receptor beta chains were all obtained from the same sample, sequenced in a study of T cells expressing NK-cell markers. TCRdb re-called the 5' RACE reads; one entry per CDR3 protein, DNA not given. The sample has about 390,000 distinct CDR3 sequences. The sample was blood T cells: a sorted CD56 or NKG2C T cell subset, CD4+ or CD8+ T cells, or bulk PBMC T cells (not recorded which). The receptors originated from a woman between 45 and 60 years old in good health.

The rearrangement links TRBV25-1 to TRBJ1-1. The V gene's germline CDR1 is MGHDK and CDR2 SYGVNS. This CDR3 is 14 amino acids long. Here the CDR3 reads CASSDPAMNTEAFF.

CDR3 protein: CASRGTLNTEAFF. This sequence joins TRBV12-3 or TRBV12-4 and TRBJ1-1; TCRdb's D gene call, TRBD1, goes unchecked for lack of DNA. The CDR3 consists of 13 residues.

The chain is built from TRBV7-9 and TRBJ2-1; TCRdb indicates TRBD2, and absent DNA this call remains unverified. This CDR3 is 17 amino acids long. CDR1 and CDR2 (germline): SEHNR, FQNEAQ (reference sequence). This CDR3 is CASNPGLAGPSGNEQFF.

The CDR3 reads CASSPTSGRLYEQFF. The chain links TRBV18 to TRBJ2-1; absent DNA, TCRdb's TRBD2 call cannot be checked. The CDR3 loop spans 15 amino acids. Germline V lookup: CDR1 KGHSH, CDR2 LQKENI.

The chain joins TRBV2 to TRBJ2-1; TCRdb's assignment of TRBD2 cannot be checked, as there is no DNA. The germline gives CDR1 SNHLY, CDR2 FYNNEI. CDR3 size: 19 residues. Here the CDR3 reads CASSEPTDPPAGVLNEQFF.

V is TRBV10-3 and J is TRBJ2-1. Looked up from germline, CDR1 is ENHRY and CDR2 is SYGVKD. The CDR3 consists of 14 residues. CDR3 region: CAISDLEPSNEQFF.

V is TRBV10-3 and J is TRBJ2-7; no DNA is available, so the TRBD2 call from TCRdb remains unchecked. The CDR3 has 16 amino acids. Germline CDR1 and CDR2: ENHRY and SYGVKD. CDR3 loop: CAISESQWEGPYEQYF.

This rearrangement joins TRBV12-3 or TRBV12-4 to TRBJ1-5; TCRdb's D call of TRBD1 is untestable without DNA. CDR3 length: 14 amino acids. The CDR3: CASSRDRGRLPQHF.

The chain employs TRBV6-2 or TRBV6-3 and TRBJ2-1. CDR3 length equals 16 residues. Germline values: CDR1 MNHEY, CDR2 SVGEGT. CDR3 sequence reads: CASSYSGGRAYNEQFF.

The chain couples TRBV25-1 to TRBJ2-5; TCRdb selects TRBD1, and the lack of DNA leaves this call unchecked. The length of the CDR3 is 16 residues. Germline CDR1 reads MGHDK; CDR2 reads SYGVNS. The chain's CDR3 is CASSEGTGRTRETQYF.

The V call is TRBV29-1, the J call TRBJ2-7; without DNA, the TCRdb call of TRBD2 cannot be checked. The length of the CDR3 is 13 residues. The germline CDR1 and CDR2 sequences are SQVTM and ANQGSEA. CDR3 sequence reads: CSDLELATYEQYF.

V is TRBV12-3 or TRBV12-4 and J is TRBJ2-1; no DNA is available, so the TRBD2 call from TCRdb remains unchecked. CDR3 length: 13 amino acids. This CDR3 reads CASSSGGVDEQFF.

The CDR3 is CASSYGTSAIDTQYF. The chain links TRBV6-5 to TRBJ2-3; as DNA is missing, the TRBD2 call by TCRdb cannot be tested. The CDR3 runs 15 residues. CDR1 and CDR2 (germline): MNHEY, SVGAGI.

The chain uses TRBV20-1 and TRBJ2-5; checking the TCRdb D call of TRBD1 is not possible without DNA. This CDR3 spans 14 amino acids. The germline gives CDR1 DFQATT, CDR2 SNEGSKA (reference sequence). Here the CDR3 reads CSATSTVTQETQYF.

The chain has TRBV29-1 and TRBJ2-3; the D call from TCRdb, TRBD2, cannot be confirmed without DNA. This CDR3 contains 14 residues. CDR1 and CDR2 from the germline V gene are SQVTM and ANQGSEA. CDR3 amino acids: CSVLAGVSTDTQYF.

The V call is TRBV20-1, the J call TRBJ2-1. The CDR3 runs to 11 residues. The germline V gene encodes CDR1 DFQATT and CDR2 SNEGSKA (reference sequence). The CDR3 loop is CSAVSLNEQFF.